The next 8 T cell receptor beta chains were all read from a single sample in a study of blood T cell repertoires in COVID-19. Generated by immunoSEQ multiplex PCR, the TCRdb table keeps only in-frame clones and is missing some. The sample contains about 88,000 clones, about nine tenths of which appear only once. Sequencing was carried out using peripheral blood. The receptors here all came from a male donor with acute or convalescent COVID-19.

V usage is TRBV5-1 and J usage is TRBJ2-3, with D perhaps matching TRBD1 (5 bases). Trimming removed 5 bases at V and 0 bases at J, with 16 bases between. The germline V gene encodes CDR1 SGHRS and CDR2 YFSETQ. This CDR3 has 16 amino acids. The CDR3 here is CASRSSTDSSTDTQYF. CDR3 nucleotide sequence: TGCGCCAGCAGGTCCTCGACAGACTCTAGCACAGATACGCAGTATTTT.

This clone was picked up a small number of times. The V gene is TRBV19, the J gene TRBJ1-1; D is perhaps TRBD1 (5 bases). This CDR3 region has 15 residues. The V gene lost 1 base and the J gene lost 0 bases, with 9 bases spanning the gap. Germline-derived CDR1 and CDR2 are LNHDA and SQIVND (reference sequence). The CDR3 sequence: CASSIAGGVNTEAFF. DNA for the CDR3: TGTGCCAGTAGTATAGCGGGGGGAGTGAACACTGAAGCTTTCTTT.

This clone appeared a few times. The chain combines TRBV2 with TRBJ2-5; a weak D match, TRBD1 (5 bases). Germline CDR1 is SNHLY and CDR2 is FYNNEI. The germline V and J ends were trimmed by 5 bases and 0 bases, with 10 bases remaining between them. The CDR3 runs 14 residues. The CDR3 sequence is CASSRGHNQETQYF. CDR3 coding DNA: TGTGCCAGCAGTAGAGGACACAACCAAGAGACCCAGTACTTC.

The chain employs TRBV5-1 and TRBJ2-7; a possible D gene is TRBD1 (6 bases). Germline values: CDR1 SGHRS, CDR2 YFSETQ. This CDR3 is 15 amino acids long. Trimming took 6 bases from V and 5 from J, leaving 21 bases between them. This chain's CDR3 is CASTEPARGGHEQYF. CDR3 nucleotides: TGCGCCAGCACCGAACCGGCCAGGGGCGGCCACGAGCAGTACTTC.

The V gene is TRBV27, the J gene TRBJ1-4; weak D call: TRBD1 (6 bases). CDR1 MNHEY and CDR2 SMNVEV come from the germline V gene (reference sequence). The CDR3 extends over 14 amino acids. The ends were cut back, 3 bases at V and 8 bases at J, with 13 bases in the middle. The CDR3 DNA is TGTGCCAGCAGTTTCGTCGGTACAGGGGAAAAACTGTTTTTT. Protein sequence: CASSFVGTGEKLFF.

The table lists this clone with a count of one. At one end, the junction sequence differs from germline, possibly due to a read error. The rearrangement uses TRBV14 and TRBJ2-7; TRBD1 matches 9 bases. CDR1 and CDR2 from the germline V gene are SGHDN and FVKESK. CDR3 size: 10 residues. CDR3 amino acids: CASSHGTGCF. The CDR3 DNA reads TGTGCCAGCAGCCACGGGACAGGGTGTTTC.

V and J are TRBV19 and TRBJ2-3; TRBD2 matches 8 bases. Trimming at V came to 5 bases and at J to 1 base, leaving 8 bases not matched to a gene. Germline loops: CDR1 LNHDA, CDR2 SQIVND (reference sequence). This CDR3 contains 16 residues. Here the CDR3 DNA reads TGTGCCAGTAGTCTCCGAGGAGCGGGAGGCACAGATACGCAGTATTTT. This encodes CASSLRGAGGTDTQYF.

The chain joins TRBV19 to TRBJ2-4; 12 bases agree with TRBD1. This CDR3 has 15 amino acids. The trim removed 6 bases at V and 6 bases at J, leaving 6 bases unmatched. CDR1 is LNHDA, CDR2 SQIVND, per germline (reference sequence). CDR3 region: CASRPGTGGANIQYF. The CDR3 DNA reads as TGTGCCAGTAGACCTGGGACAGGGGGCGCAAACATTCAGTACTTC.